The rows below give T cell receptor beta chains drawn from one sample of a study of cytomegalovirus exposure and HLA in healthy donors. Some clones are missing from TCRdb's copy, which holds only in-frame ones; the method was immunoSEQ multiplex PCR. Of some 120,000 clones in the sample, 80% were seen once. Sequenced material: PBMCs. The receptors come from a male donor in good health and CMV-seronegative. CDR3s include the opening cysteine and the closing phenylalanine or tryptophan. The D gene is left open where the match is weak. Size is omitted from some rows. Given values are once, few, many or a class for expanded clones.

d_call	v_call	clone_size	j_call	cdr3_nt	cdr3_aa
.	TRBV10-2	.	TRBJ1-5	TGCGCCAGCAGAGAGACAGGCGGCCAGCCCCAGCATTTT	CASRETGGQPQHF
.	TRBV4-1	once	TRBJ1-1	TGCGCCAGCAGCCACCGGAGCACTGAAGCTTTCTTT	CASSHRSTEAFF
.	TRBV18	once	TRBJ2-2	TGTGCCAGCTCACCAAGCGTGGACACCGGGGAGCTGTTTTTT	CASSPSVDTGELFF
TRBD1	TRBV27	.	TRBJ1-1	TGTGCCAGCAGTTACAGACAGGGGGCGTTGGGTGAAGCTTTCTTT	CASSYRQGALGEAFF
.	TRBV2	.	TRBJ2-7	TGTGCCAGCAGTGGAATTAGCTCGTCCTACGAGCAGTACTTC	CASSGISSSYEQYF
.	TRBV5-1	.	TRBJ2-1	TGCGCCAGCAGCCTACGGGATGAGCAGTTCTTC	CASSLRDEQFF
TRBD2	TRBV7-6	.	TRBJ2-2	TGTGCCAGCAGCTTAGCGTTGAAGCGGGGGCCTAACACCGGGGAGCTGTTTTTT	CASSLALKRGPNTGELFF
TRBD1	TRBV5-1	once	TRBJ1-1	TGCGCCAGCAAGCAGGGGGGAACTGAAGCTTTCTTT	CASKQGGTEAFF
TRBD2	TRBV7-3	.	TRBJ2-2	TGTGCCAGCAGCCCCTCGGGGGGCACCGGGGAGCTGTTTTTT	CASSPSGGTGELFF
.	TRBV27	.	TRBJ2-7	TGTGCCAGCGGGGGTGGGGGGAGGTACGAGCAGTACTTC	CASGGGGRYEQYF